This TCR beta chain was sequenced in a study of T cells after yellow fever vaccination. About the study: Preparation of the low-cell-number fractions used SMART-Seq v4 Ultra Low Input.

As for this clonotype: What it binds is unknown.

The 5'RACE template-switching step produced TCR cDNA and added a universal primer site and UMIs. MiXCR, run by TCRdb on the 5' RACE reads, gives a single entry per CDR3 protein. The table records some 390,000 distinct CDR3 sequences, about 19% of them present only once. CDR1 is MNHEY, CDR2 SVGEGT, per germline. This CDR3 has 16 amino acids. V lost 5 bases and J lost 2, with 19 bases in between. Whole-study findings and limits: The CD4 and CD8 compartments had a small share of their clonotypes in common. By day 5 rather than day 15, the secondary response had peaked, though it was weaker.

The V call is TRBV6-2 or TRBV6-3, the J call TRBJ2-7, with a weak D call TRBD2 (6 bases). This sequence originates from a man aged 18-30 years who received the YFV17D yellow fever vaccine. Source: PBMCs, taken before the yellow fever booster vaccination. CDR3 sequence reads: CASSPPPWRGAYEQYF. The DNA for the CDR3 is TGTGCCAGCAGTCCCCCCCCCTGGCGGGGAGCCTACGAGCAGTACTTC.